This T cell receptor beta chain appears in the sequencing data of a study of CD8+ T cells in alopecia areata. Notes on the study in general: Expanded CD8+ clones among the top 100, and scalp clonality, were significantly decreased by tofacitinib. It was observed that many expanded lesional clones persisted in scalp and blood during tofacitinib.

Worth noting for this clone: Its antigen is unknown.

Described treatment: oral pan-JAK inhibitor, 5-10 mg twice daily. Reverse transcription of extracted RNA yielded cDNA, which provided the sequencing template. Profiling relied on immunoSEQ multiplex PCR, and the TCRdb table lists in-frame clones only, not all of them. The sample shows 100,000 to 150,000 clones, approximately 57% of them seen only once. The sample was CD4+ T cells sorted from blood, taken at week 4, from a patient treated with tofacitinib. This sequence was found in a human donor with alopecia areata.

For the CDR3, the DNA is TGTGCCACCAGCAGAGGCAGGGGAGGCCAGCCCCAGCATTTT. It yields the protein CATSRGRGGQPQHF. This rearrangement joins TRBV15 to TRBJ1-5, with a weak D call TRBD1 (6 bases). CDR3 length: 14 amino acids. V was pared by 1 base and J by 7 bases, with 11 bases between. CDR1 is LNHNV and CDR2 is YYDKDF in the germline V gene (reference sequence).